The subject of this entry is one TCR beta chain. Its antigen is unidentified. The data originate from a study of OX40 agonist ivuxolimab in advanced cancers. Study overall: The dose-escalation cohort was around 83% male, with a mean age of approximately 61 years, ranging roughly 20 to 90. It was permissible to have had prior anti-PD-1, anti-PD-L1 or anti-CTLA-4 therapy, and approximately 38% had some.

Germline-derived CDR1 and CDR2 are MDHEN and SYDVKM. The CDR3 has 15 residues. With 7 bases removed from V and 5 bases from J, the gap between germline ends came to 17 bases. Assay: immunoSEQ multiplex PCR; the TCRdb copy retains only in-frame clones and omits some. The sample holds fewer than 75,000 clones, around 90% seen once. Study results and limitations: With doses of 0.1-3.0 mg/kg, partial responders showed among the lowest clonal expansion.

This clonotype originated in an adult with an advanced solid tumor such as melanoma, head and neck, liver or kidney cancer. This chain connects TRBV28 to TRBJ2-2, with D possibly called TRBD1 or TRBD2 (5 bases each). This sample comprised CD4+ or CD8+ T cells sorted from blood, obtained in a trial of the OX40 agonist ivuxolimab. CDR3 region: CASTRPGSGTGELFF. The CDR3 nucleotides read TGTGCCAGCACCCGGCCAGGGAGTGGTACCGGGGAGCTGTTTTTT.